This TCR beta chain emerged from a study of blood T cells in healthy people across ages. Study-level information: Through template switching, about one barcoded beta molecule was captured per two T cells, as measured in model experiments.

Sample-barcoded 5' priming and a J-beta primer mix drove a second PCR of roughly 7 to 11 cycles. From the 5' RACE reads, TCRdb called clonotypes with MiXCR, one entry per CDR3 protein. The repertoire holds under 700,000 distinct CDR3 sequences, about 24% seen once, with less than 9% in the top ten. Turning to this clonotype: The antigen is unknown.

Broader study findings: Versus aged donors, long-lived donors had higher diversity and more naive CD4+ cells.

A further study also used this sample, focusing on T cells of mothers and their children.

The sequence came from a boy younger than 18 in good health. What was sequenced was blood.

CDR3 residues: CSARFGGYNSPLHF. CDR3 sequence (DNA): TGCAGTGCTAGGTTCGGGGGCTATAATTCACCCCTCCACTTT. This sequence joins TRBV20-1 and TRBJ1-6; weak D call: TRBD1 (5 bases). The V end lost 3 bases, the J end lost 3 bases, and 9 bases lay between the germline ends. The CDR3 sequence is 14 residues long. Germline CDR1 and CDR2: DFQATT and SNEGSKA (reference sequence).